This section outlines one T cell receptor (beta chain) sequence together with its context. Its antigen remains unknown. In the PCR, 60 Vbeta and 13 Jbeta primers were used. Here immunoSEQ multiplex PCR was the method, and the copy in TCRdb shows in-frame clones only, minus some. This sample has 80,000 to 130,000 clones; approximately 80% occur once, and the top ten carry 4.1%. These data come from a study of cytomegalovirus exposure and HLA in healthy donors. The CDR3 is 15 residues long. V was cut by 1 base and J by 1 base, with 11 bases left in between. Germline V gives CDR1 SEHNR, CDR2 FQNEAQ (reference sequence). Findings and caveats of the study: What TCR beta sequences reportedly achieved was accurate prediction of HLA-A and HLA-B alleles in most subjects. A later analysis found that most CMV-associated TCR beta chains appeared HLA-restricted. A reported reduction in N-insertions relative to the approximately 640-donor mean was seen in an Asian-associated ancestry cluster in a later analysis.

This chain connects TRBV7-9 to TRBJ2-7, with D possibly TRBD1 on 6 matching bases. This TCR was sampled from a female donor in good health and CMV-seropositive. Sequencing was carried out using PBMCs. The CDR3 sequence: CASSLDREYSYEQYF. The CDR3 coding sequence is TGTGCCAGCAGCTTAGACAGGGAATATTCCTACGAGCAGTACTTC.